A single sample gave rise to the 18 T cell receptor beta chains below, sequenced in a study of shared clonotypes between healthy human individuals. Sequencing was performed with immunoSEQ multiplex PCR; in TCRdb, only in-frame clones are kept and a portion is missing. The sample lists about 490,000 clones; around 80% were seen once. The material sequenced was PBMCs. All receptors come from a woman between 40 and 50 years old in good health. Some clones in this sample may be carry-over from other donors' samples.

The chain couples TRBV2 to TRBJ2-7; D unresolved. CDR3 length equals 14 residues. CDR1 is SNHLY, CDR2 FYNNEI, per germline. Trimming removed 5 bases at V and 1 base at J, with 12 bases between. This CDR3 reads CASSLKETSYEQYF. The CDR3 region has the DNA TGTGCCAGCAGTCTAAAGGAGACTTCCTACGAGCAGTACTTC. Supplemented by reference TRBV2 and TRBJ2-7, the full variable domain reads EPEVTQTPSHQVTQMGQEVILRCVPISNHLYFYWYRQILGQKVEFLVSFYNNEISEKSEIFDDQFSVERPDGSNFTLKIRSTKLEDSAMYFCASSLKETSYEQYFGPGTRLTVT.

The chain couples TRBV7-9 to TRBJ2-5, with a weak D call TRBD2 (6 bases). Trimming stripped 0 bases from V and 4 bases from J, with 12 bases between. Per the germline V gene, CDR1 is SEHNR and CDR2 is FQNEAQ (reference sequence). This CDR3 is built from 15 residues. For the CDR3, the DNA is TGTGCCAGCAGCTTAGCTGGGATGGAGGGAGAGACCCAGTACTTC. This encodes CASSLAGMEGETQYF.

The sample holds one count of this clone. The CDR3 protein is CASSRTSGSDEQFF. CDR3 nucleotide sequence: TGTGCCAGCAGCAGGACTAGCGGGAGTGATGAGCAGTTCTTC. The V call is TRBV11-2, the J call TRBJ2-1; 13 nucleotides match TRBD2. Germline CDR1 is SGHAT and CDR2 is FQNNGV. The junction had 3 bases not matched to a gene; V was cut back by 5 bases and J by 8 bases. CDR3 length: 14 amino acids.

This clone was observed at least ten times. Other nucleotide sequences in the sample specify the same CDR3. The chain employs TRBV11-2 and TRBJ2-1; D not certain. The germline gives CDR1 SGHAT, CDR2 FQNNGV. There are 12 residues in the CDR3. V was clipped by 3 bases and J by 0 bases, with 0 bases between them. The CDR3 nucleotides read TGTGCCAGCAGCTTCTCCTACAATGAGCAGTTCTTC. Amino acids: CASSFSYNEQFF. The whole variable domain, remainder taken from reference TRBV11-2 and TRBJ2-1, is EAGVAQSPRYKIIEKRQSVAFWCNPISGHATLYWYQQILGQGPKLLIQFQNNGVVDDSQLPKDRFSAERLKGVDSTLKIQPAKLEDSAVYLCASSFSYNEQFFGPGTRLTVL.

The gene calls are TRBV29-1 and TRBJ2-7; D uncertain. Trimming took off 7 bases at V and 1 base at J, with 8 bases between the two ends. The CDR3 consists of 11 residues. Germline values: CDR1 SQVTM, CDR2 ANQGSEA. In DNA, the CDR3 is TGCAGCGCCGGGTATTCCTACGAGCAGTACTTC. Its protein is CSAGYSYEQYF.

This clone has more than one count but fewer than ten. The chain carries TRBV6-1 and TRBJ2-7; D gene unclear. CDR3 size: 15 residues. The V gene's germline CDR1 is MNHNS and CDR2 SASEGT. Trimming left V 3 bases short and J 6 bases short, with 18 bases between. CDR3 residues: CASSEVGLTKREQYF. CDR3 coding DNA: TGTGCCAGCAGTGAGGTAGGCCTGACGAAGCGCGAGCAGTACTTC.

On this clone itself: This CDR3 is also generated by other DNA sequences in the sample. The chain has TRBV5-1 and TRBJ2-3; TRBD2 agrees at 9 bases. The germline V gene encodes CDR1 SGHRS and CDR2 YFSETQ. J was trimmed by 6 bases and V by 0 bases; bases with no gene match: 5. The CDR3 extends over 15 amino acids. CDR3 sequence: CASSLEAGGPDTQYF. The CDR3 DNA reads TGCGCCAGCAGCTTGGAGGCGGGAGGGCCTGATACGCAGTATTTT.

The chain joins TRBV5-4 to TRBJ2-5, with D perhaps being TRBD1 or TRBD2 (5 bases each). Between the trimmed V and J ends, which lost 4 bases and 5 bases, there was a span of 12 bases. CDR3 length: 13 residues. Germline lookup yields CDR1 SGHNT and CDR2 YYREEE (reference sequence). The DNA of the CDR3 is TGTGCCAGCAGCCCGGGACCAGGGGAGACCCAGTACTTC. Protein product: CASSPGPGETQYF.

Here the CDR3 DNA reads TGCGCCAGCAGCTTGGGTAGCGGGGAAGCGGATACGCAGTATTTT. As protein: CASSLGSGEADTQYF. The chain has TRBV5-1 and TRBJ2-3; 8 positions agree with TRBD2. Unmatched junction bases numbered 6, after V lost 0 bases and J lost 6 bases. The CDR3 is made up of 15 amino acids. Germline CDR1 SGHRS, CDR2 YFSETQ.

The chain recombines TRBV10-3 with TRBJ2-7; 7 nucleotides line up with TRBD1. The CDR3 contains 15 residues. The germline V gene encodes CDR1 ENHRY and CDR2 SYGVKD. The V gene end was trimmed by 1 base and the J gene end by 5 bases; junction bases not matched to a gene: 8. This CDR3 is CAISELKQGFHEQYF. The CDR3 nucleotides read TGTGCCATCAGTGAGTTAAAACAGGGGTTCCACGAGCAGTACTTC.

V gene TRBV29-1 combines with J gene TRBJ1-2; TRBD1 is a possible D gene (5 bases). Trimming stripped 4 bases from V and 2 bases from J, with 8 bases between. Germline CDR1 reads SQVTM; CDR2 reads ANQGSEA. The CDR3 spans 12 residues. The CDR3 sequence: CSVGQGNYGYTF. The CDR3 region has the DNA TGCAGCGTTGGGCAGGGCAACTATGGCTACACCTTC.

The gene calls are TRBV10-3 and TRBJ2-7; D is uncertain. Germline CDR1 is ENHRY and CDR2 is SYGVKD. There are 12 residues in the CDR3. Trimming took off 4 bases at V and 3 bases at J, with 7 bases between the two ends. The CDR3, as DNA: TGTGCCATCAGTGTAACGGTCTACGAGCAGTACTTC. Translation gives CAISVTVYEQYF.

The chain uses TRBV7-3 and TRBJ2-1, with 12 bases that match TRBD2. Unmatched junction bases numbered 7, after V lost 6 bases and J lost 10 bases. This CDR3 has 14 residues. Germline V gene lookup returns CDR1 SGHTA and CDR2 FQGTGA. In DNA, the CDR3 is TGTGCCAGCAGGCGACTAGCGGGAGTAAACGAGCAGTTCTTC. Protein sequence: CASRRLAGVNEQFF.

This clone came up once. The genes are TRBV2 and TRBJ2-3; the D is unclear. Trimming cost V 6 bases and J 8 bases, with 15 bases left between them. The CDR3 has 13 amino acids. The germline CDR1 and CDR2 sequences are SNHLY and FYNNEI. This chain's CDR3 is CASSEYGSGTQYF. The CDR3, as DNA: TGTGCCAGCAGCGAATATGGTTCGGGTACGCAGTATTTT.

Note on this clone: With a far larger clone one base away, a read error is the likely cause. The J gene is TRBJ2-1, the V gene TRBV11-1, with D hard to call. With 5 bases removed from V and 6 bases from J, the gap between germline ends came to 11 bases. The CDR3 spans 13 residues. Germline V CDR1 and CDR2: SGHAT, FQDESV (reference sequence). The CDR3: CASSHYQRNEQFF. In DNA, the CDR3 is TGTGCCAGCAGCCATTATCAGCGCAATGAGCAGTTCTTC.

With regard to this clone: Since a far larger clone is one base different, this is likely a read error. The chain employs TRBV5-4 and TRBJ1-1; D is possibly TRBD1 (5 bases). Germline CDR1 SGHNT, CDR2 YYREEE (reference sequence). The CDR3 covers 16 residues. V lost 0 bases to trimming and J lost 4 bases, with 16 bases between them. CDR3 in DNA: TGTGCCAGCAGCTTGGTCCCGGGGGAGAAGGGCACTGAAGCTTTCTTT. Translation: CASSLVPGEKGTEAFF.

The V call is TRBV6-6, the J call TRBJ2-3, with 7 positions matching TRBD2. V trimming: 5 bases; J trimming: 8 bases; junction bases outside the gene matches: 7. Germline assignment: CDR1 MNHNY and CDR2 SVGAGI (reference sequence). The CDR3 has 13 amino acids. The CDR3 DNA sequence: TGTGCCAGCAGTGTGGGGGGGGAGAGTACGCAGTATTTT. It translates to CASSVGGESTQYF.

This chain links TRBV15 with TRBJ2-5; D gene ambiguous. V lost 5 bases and J lost 1, with 5 bases in between. CDR1 is LNHNV and CDR2 is YYDKDF in the germline V gene (reference sequence). This CDR3 region has 12 residues. CDR3 in amino acids: CATSSSQETQYF. CDR3 DNA: TGTGCCACCAGCTCTTCCCAAGAGACCCAGTACTTC.